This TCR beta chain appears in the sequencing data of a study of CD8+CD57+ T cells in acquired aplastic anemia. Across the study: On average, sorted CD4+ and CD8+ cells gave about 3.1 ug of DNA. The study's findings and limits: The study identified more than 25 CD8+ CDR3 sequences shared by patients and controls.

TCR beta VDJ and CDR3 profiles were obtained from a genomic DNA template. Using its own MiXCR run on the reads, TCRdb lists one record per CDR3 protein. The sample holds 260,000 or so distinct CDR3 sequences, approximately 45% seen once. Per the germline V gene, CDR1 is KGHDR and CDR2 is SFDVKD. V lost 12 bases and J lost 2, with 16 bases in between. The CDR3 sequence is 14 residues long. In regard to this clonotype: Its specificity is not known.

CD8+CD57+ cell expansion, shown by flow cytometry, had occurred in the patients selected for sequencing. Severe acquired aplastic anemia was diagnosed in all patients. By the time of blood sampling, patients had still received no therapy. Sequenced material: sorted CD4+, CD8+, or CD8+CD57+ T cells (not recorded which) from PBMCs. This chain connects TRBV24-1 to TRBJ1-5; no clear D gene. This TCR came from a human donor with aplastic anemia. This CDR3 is CAQETNAGNQPQHF. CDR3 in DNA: TGTGCCCAGGAAACGAACGCCGGCAATCAGCCCCAGCATTTT.